This T cell receptor beta chain was identified in a study of T cell changes during pregnancy in multiple sclerosis. A single count supports this clone. Some clones are missing from TCRdb's copy, which holds only in-frame ones; the method was immunoSEQ multiplex PCR. The sample shows under 85,000 clones, roughly nine tenths of them seen only once. The TCR comes from a female donor with multiple sclerosis, enrolled in a pregnancy study. This material consisted of CD4+ T cells from peripheral blood mononuclear cells, taken before pregnancy.

CDR3 sequence reads: CATSGRDSPYEQYF. The CDR3 DNA reads as TGTGCCACCAGCGGACGGGACAGCCCCTACGAGCAGTACTTC. The chain uses TRBV15 and TRBJ2-7; 7 bases agree with TRBD1. This CDR3 spans 14 amino acids. The V and J ends lost 5 bases and 2 bases, in that order; junction bases with no gene match: 6. CDR1 is LNHNV, CDR2 YYDKDF, per germline (reference sequence).